The TCR beta chain under discussion was sequenced for a study of T cell responses to AZD1222 COVID-19 vaccine. Germline CDR1 is SEHNR and CDR2 is FQNEAQ (reference sequence). Unmatched junction bases numbered 2, after V lost 5 bases and J lost 3 bases. This CDR3 spans 13 amino acids. Only in-frame clones appear in the TCRdb table, and some are missing; sequencing was by immunoSEQ multiplex PCR. The data contain some 120,000 clones, about nine tenths of them seen just once; the ten biggest clones take up approximately 7.5%. The clonotype originates from an adult in good health. Sample: peripheral blood, taken on day 0 of AZD1222 vaccination. The chain has TRBV7-9 and TRBJ1-1; 8 nucleotides agree with TRBD1. CDR3 loop: CASSLDRDTEAFF. In nucleotides, the CDR3 is TGTGCCAGCAGCCTGGACAGGGACACTGAAGCTTTCTTT.